The rows below give T cell receptor beta chains drawn from one sample of a study of breast tumors, draining lymph nodes, adjacent tissues. TCRdb re-analysed the multiplex PCR reads in MiXCR, keeping a single row per CDR3 protein. The sample records around 150,000 distinct CDR3 sequences, around a third being singletons. The source material was axillary lymph node tissue. The source is a female donor with breast cancer. Some clones in this sample may be carry-over from other donors' samples. Both conserved end residues are part of each CDR3. Size tells how often a clone was seen (once, few, many) or the class of an expanded clone, and some rows leave it out.

v_call clone_size cdr3_aa
TRBV29-1 many CSVEERGSSDTQYF
TRBV7-2 - CASSLAGTDEKLFF
TRBV29-1 many CSVESILVDGTEVNYGYPF
TRBV20-1 many CSAREDPWQPQHF
TRBV28 - CASSRTEDTEAFF
TRBV12-3/TRBV12-4 many CASSSASGPYGYTF
TRBV27 many CASSTVAGNTIYF
TRBV18 few CASSRAVTGDEQFF
TRBV2 many CASGVDNRYGYTF
TRBV28 - CASYGQGDQPQHF
TRBV20-1 many CSAKTGDPYGYTF
TRBV7-2 - CASSLAFTGGNYNQQSF
TRBV7-9 many CASSFTENTGELFF
TRBV5-1 many CASSLTGPYGYTF
TRBV7-9 many CASSLATYTGELFF
TRBV6-6 few CASSYGADRGQMNTEAFF
TRBV5-1 - CASSLYGDLSYEQYF
TRBV10-3 many CAINIRDSHYGYTF
TRBV2 few CASTQGSTEAFF
TRBV19 many CASSIIRDSNQPQHF
TRBV12-3/TRBV12-4 once CASSLGALGEQYF
TRBV29-1 many CSVTGLVADTQYF
TRBV7-9 many CASSLTGSTDTQYF
TRBV5-4 few CASSLAGTGAFGAFF
TRBV25-1 many CASSELRTTGANVLTF
TRBV7-9 - CASSLTGRNSPLHF
TRBV6-4 once CASSSDSSYGYTF
TRBV6-2/TRBV6-3 many CASSYREGSPLHF
TRBV7-9 once CASSRPDSSNTGELFF
TRBV28 many CASSGSEGSYEQYF
TRBV19 many CASRVTPTNEKLFF
TRBV20-1 many CSAIKTELSPLHF
TRBV15 many CATSSFSSGVSVDTQYF
TRBV19 - CASSMAGITEAFF
TRBV20-1 - CCASSLGVQGMPQHF
TRBV6-2/TRBV6-3 many CASSSTGDSPLHF
TRBV7-2 many CASSSPQQGNEQFF
TRBV6-2/TRBV6-3 many CASSYSGQLYGYTF
TRBV20-1 - CGAAPARGLTHEQFF